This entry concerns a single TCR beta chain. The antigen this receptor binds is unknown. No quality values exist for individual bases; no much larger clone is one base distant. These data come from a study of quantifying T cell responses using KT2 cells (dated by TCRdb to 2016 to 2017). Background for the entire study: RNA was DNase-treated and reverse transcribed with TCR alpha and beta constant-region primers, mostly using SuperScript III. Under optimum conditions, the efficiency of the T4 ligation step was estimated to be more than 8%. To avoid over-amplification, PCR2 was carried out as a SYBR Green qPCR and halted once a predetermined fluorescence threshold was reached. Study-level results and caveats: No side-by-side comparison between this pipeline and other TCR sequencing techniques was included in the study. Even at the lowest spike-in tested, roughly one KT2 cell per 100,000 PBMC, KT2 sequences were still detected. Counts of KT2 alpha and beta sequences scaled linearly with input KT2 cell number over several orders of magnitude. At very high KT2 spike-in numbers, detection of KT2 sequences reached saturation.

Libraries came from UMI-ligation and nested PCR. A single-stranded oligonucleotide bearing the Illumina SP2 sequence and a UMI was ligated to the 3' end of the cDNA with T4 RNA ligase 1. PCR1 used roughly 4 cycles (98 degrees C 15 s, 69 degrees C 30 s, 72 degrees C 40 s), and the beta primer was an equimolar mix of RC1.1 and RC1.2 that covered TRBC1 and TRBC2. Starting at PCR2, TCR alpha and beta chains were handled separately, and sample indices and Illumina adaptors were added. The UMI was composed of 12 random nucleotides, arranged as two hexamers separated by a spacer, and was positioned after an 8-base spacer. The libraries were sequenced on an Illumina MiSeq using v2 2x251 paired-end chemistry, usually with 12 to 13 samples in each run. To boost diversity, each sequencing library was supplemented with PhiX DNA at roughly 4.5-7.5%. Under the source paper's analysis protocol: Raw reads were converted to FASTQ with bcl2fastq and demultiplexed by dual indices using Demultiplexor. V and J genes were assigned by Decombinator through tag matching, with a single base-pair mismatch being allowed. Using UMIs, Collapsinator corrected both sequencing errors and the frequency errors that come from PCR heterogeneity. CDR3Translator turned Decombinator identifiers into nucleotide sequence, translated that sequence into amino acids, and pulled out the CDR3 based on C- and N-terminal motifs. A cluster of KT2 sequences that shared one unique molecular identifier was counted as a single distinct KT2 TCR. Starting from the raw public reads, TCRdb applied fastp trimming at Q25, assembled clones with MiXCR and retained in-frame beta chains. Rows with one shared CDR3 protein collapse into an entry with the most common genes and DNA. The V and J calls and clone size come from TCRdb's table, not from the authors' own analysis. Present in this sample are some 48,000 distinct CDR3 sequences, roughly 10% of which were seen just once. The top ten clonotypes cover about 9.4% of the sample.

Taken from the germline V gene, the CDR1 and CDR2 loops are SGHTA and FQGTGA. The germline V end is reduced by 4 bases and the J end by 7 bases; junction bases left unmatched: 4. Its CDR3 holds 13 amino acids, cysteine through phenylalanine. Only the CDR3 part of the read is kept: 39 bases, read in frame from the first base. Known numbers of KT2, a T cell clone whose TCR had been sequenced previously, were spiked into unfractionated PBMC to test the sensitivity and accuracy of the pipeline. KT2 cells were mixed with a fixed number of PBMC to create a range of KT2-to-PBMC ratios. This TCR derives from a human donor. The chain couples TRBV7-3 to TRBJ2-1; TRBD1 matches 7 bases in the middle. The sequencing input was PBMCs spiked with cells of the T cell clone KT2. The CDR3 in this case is CASSSLTGNEQFF. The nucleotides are TGTGCCAGCAGCTCCTTGACAGGGAATGAGCAGTTCTTC.